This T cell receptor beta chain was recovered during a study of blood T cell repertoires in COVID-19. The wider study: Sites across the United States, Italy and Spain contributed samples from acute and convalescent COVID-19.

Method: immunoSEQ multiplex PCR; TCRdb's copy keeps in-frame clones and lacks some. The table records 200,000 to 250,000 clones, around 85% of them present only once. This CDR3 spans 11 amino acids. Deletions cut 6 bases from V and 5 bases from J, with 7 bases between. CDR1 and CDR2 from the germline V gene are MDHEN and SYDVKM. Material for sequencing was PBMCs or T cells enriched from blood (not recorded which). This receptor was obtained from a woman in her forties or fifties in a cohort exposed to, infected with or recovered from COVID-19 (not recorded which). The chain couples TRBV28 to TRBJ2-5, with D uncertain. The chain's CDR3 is CASRRLETQYF. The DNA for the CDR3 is TGTGCCAGCAGAAGACTGGAGACCCAGTACTTC.